The following is a T cell receptor (beta chain) sequence with its context. Its target is unknown. This entry is derived from a study of shared clonotypes between healthy human individuals. Study-wide points: The low donor count limited represented genetic and exposure-history diversity.

This CDR3 region has 13 residues. Trimming stripped 4 bases from V and 6 bases from J, with 11 bases between. In germline, CDR1 is LGHNA, CDR2 YSLEER. The method was immunoSEQ multiplex PCR; TCRdb's version includes in-frame clones alone and lacks a portion of them. The sample has millions of clones; about 95% are singletons. The sample consisted of naive CD4+ T cells sorted from blood. Subset denoted: CD45RA+ positively selected. The receptor was derived from a man aged 18 to 29 in good health. The chain uses TRBV4-3 and TRBJ2-3; D possibly corresponds to TRBD2 (5 bases). The CDR3 loop is CASSRTGEDTQYF. As DNA, the CDR3 is TGCGCCAGCAGCCGAACCGGGGAGGATACGCAGTATTTT.